One T cell receptor beta chain is described in this entry. Germline loops: CDR1 MNHEY, CDR2 SMNVEV (reference sequence). Between the trimmed V and J ends, which lost 6 bases and 0 bases, there was a span of 9 bases. The CDR3 has 14 amino acids. This entry comes from a study of blood T cell repertoires in COVID-19. Study at large: The United States, Italy and Spain were the sources of the acute and convalescent COVID-19 samples. T cells, B-cell-depleted T cells, or PBMCs supplied cDNA or gDNA.

As processed by the authors: By means of reference gene primer amplification, nucleated cell counts were estimated. TCRdb's copy holds only in-frame clones and misses some; the assay was immunoSEQ multiplex PCR. The D gene and trimming were derived from the DNA, and the V and J assignments and clone size from that table. The repertoire consists of roughly 250,000 clones, with 88% occurring once and the leading ten covering roughly 0.8%. Sample: peripheral blood. The TCR sequence derives from a woman aged 25 to 39 with acute or convalescent COVID-19. The V call is TRBV27, the J call TRBJ1-3; D remains ambiguous. The CDR3 region is CASRLSPSGNTIYF. The CDR3 bases are TGTGCCAGCAGGCTTAGTCCCTCTGGAAACACCATATATTTT.